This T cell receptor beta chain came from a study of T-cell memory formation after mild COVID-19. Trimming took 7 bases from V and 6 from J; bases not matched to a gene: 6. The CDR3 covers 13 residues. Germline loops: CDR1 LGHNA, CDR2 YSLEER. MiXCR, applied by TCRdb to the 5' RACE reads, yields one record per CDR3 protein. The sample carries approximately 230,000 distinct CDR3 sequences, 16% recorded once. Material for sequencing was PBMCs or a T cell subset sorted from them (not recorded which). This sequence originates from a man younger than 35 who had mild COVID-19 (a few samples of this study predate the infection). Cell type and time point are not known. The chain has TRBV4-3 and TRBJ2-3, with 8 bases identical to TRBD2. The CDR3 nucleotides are TGCGCCAGCACCCCGGGGGGGAGCGATACGCAGTATTTT. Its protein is CASTPGGSDTQYF.